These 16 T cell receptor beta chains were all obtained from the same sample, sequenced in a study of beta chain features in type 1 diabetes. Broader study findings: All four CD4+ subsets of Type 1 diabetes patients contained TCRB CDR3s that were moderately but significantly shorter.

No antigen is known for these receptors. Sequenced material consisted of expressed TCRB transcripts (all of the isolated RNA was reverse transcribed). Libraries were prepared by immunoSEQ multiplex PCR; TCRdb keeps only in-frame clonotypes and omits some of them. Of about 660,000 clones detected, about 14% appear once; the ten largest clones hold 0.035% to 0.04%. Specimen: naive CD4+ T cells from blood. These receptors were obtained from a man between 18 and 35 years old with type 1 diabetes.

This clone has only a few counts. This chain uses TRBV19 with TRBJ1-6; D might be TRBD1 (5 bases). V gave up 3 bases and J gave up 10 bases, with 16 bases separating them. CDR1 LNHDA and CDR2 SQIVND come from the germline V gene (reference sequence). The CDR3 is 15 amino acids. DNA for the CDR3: TGTGCCAGTAGTATGAGACAGATCCCGGGATCACCCCTCCACTTT. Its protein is CASSMRQIPGSPLHF. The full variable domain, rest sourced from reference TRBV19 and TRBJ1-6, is DGGITQSPKYLFRKEGQNVTLSCEQNLNHDAMYWYRQDPGQGLRLIYYSQIVNDFQKGDIAEGYSVSREKKESFPLTVTSAQKNPTAFYLCASSMRQIPGSPLHFGNGTRLTVT.

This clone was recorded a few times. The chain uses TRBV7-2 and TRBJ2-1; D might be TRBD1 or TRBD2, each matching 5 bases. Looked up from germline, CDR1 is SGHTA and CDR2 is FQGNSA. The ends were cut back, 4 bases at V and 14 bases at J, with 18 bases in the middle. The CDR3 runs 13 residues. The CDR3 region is CASSSGWGGSKFF. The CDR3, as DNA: TGTGCCAGCAGCTCCGGATGGGGCGGGTCAAAGTTCTTC.

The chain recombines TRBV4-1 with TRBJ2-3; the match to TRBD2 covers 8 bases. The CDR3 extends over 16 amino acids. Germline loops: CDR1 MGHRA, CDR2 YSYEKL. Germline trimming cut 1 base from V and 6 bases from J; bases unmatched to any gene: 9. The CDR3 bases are TGCGCCAGCAGCCAAGGTGTGGCTAGCGGGCTGGATACGCAGTATTTT. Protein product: CASSQGVASGLDTQYF.

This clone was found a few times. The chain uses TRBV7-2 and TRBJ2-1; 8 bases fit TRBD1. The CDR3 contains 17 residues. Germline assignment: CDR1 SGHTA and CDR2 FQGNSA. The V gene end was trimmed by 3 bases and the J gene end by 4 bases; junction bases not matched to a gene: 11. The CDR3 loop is CASSFPLGQGSYNEQFF. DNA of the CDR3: TGTGCCAGCAGCTTTCCCCTTGGACAGGGTTCGTACAATGAGCAGTTCTTC.

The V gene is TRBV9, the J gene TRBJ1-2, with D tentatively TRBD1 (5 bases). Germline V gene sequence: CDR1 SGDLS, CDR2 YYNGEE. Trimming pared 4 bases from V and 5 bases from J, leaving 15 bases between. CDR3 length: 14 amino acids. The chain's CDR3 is CASSPSRTQYGYTF. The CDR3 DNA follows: TGTGCCAGCAGCCCCTCCCGGACACAGTATGGCTACACCTTC.

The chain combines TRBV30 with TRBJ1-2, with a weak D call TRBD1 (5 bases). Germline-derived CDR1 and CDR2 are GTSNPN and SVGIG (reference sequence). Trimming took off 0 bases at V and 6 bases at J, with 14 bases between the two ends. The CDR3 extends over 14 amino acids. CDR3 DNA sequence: TGTGCCTGGAGTGTACTACTAGGGGCGGATGGCTACACCTTC. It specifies CAWSVLLGADGYTF.

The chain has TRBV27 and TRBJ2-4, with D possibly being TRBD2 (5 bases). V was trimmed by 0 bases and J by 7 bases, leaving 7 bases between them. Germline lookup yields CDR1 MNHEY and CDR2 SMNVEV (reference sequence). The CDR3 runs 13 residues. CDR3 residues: CASSLSPGNIQYF. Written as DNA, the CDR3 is TGTGCCAGCAGTTTATCCCCGGGGAACATTCAGTACTTC.

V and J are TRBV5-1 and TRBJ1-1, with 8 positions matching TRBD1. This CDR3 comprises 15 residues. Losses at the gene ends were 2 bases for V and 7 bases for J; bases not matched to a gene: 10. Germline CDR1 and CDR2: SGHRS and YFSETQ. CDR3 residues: CASSFYEDRGREAFF. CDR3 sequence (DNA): TGCGCCAGCAGCTTCTATGAAGACAGGGGCCGTGAAGCTTTCTTT. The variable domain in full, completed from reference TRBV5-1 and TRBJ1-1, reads KAGVTQTPRYLIKTRGQQVTLSCSPISGHRSVSWYQQTPGQGLQFLFEYFSETQRNKGNFPGRFSGRQFSNSRSEMNVSTLELGDSALYLCASSFYEDRGREAFFGQGTRLTVV.

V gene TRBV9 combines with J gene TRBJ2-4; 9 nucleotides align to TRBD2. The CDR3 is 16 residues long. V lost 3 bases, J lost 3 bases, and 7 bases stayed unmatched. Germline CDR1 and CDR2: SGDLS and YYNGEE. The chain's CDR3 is CASSGQREVGKNIQYF. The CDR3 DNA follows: TGTGCCAGCAGCGGCCAGCGGGAGGTCGGCAAAAACATTCAGTACTTC. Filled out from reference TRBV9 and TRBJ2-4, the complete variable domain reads DSGVTQTPKHLITATGQRVTLRCSPRSGDLSVYWYQQSLDQGLQFLIQYYNGEERAKGNILERFSAQQFPDLHSELNLSSLELGDSALYFCASSGQREVGKNIQYFGAGTRLSVL.

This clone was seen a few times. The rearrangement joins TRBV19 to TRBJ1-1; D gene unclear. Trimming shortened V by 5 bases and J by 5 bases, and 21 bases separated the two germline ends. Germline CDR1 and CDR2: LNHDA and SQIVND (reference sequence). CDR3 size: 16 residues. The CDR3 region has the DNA TGTGCCAGTAGTCCTCTATTCAGTCTGGGAGGAACTGAAGCTTTCTTT. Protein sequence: CASSPLFSLGGTEAFF.

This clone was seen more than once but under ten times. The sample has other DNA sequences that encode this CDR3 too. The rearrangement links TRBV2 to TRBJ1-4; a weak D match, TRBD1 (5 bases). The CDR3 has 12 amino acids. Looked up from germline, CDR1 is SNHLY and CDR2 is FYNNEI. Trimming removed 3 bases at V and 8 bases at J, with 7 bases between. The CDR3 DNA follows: TGTGCCAGCAGTGAGCGGGACGAAAAACTGTTTTTT. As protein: CASSERDEKLFF. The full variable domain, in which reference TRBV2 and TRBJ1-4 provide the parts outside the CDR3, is EPEVTQTPSHQVTQMGQEVILRCVPISNHLYFYWYRQILGQKVEFLVSFYNNEISEKSEIFDDQFSVERPDGSNFTLKIRSTKLEDSAMYFCASSERDEKLFFGSGTQLSVL.

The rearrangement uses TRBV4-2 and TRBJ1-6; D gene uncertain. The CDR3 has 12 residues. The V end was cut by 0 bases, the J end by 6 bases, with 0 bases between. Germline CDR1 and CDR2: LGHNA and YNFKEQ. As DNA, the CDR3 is TGTGCCAGCAGCCAAGATAATTCACCCCTCCACTTT. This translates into CASSQDNSPLHF.

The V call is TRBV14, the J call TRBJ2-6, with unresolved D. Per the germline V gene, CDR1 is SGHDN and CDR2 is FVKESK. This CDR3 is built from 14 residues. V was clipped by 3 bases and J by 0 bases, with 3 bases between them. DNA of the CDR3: TGTGCCAGCAGCCAGAACTCTGGGGCCAACGTCCTGACTTTC. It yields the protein CASSQNSGANVLTF.

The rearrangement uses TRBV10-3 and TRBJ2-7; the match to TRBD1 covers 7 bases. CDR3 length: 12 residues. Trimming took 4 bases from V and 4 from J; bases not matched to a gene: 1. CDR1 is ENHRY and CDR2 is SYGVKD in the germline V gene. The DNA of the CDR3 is TGTGCCATCAGTGCACAGGGGTACGAGCAGTACTTC. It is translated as CAISAQGYEQYF.

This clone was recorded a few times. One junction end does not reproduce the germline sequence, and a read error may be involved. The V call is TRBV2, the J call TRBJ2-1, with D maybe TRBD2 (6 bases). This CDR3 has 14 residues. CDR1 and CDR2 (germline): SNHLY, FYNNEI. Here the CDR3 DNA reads TGTGCCAGCTCTTGGGGAGGCAGCCACAATGAGCAATTCTTC. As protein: CASSWGGSHNEQFF.

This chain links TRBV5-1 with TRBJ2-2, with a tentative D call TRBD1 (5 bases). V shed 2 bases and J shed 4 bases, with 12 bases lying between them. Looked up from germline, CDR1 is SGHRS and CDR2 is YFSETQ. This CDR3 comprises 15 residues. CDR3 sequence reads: CASSLQEGITGELFF. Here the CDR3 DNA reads TGCGCCAGCAGCTTACAGGAAGGGATCACCGGGGAGCTGTTTTTT.